This TCR beta chain emerged from a study of cytomegalovirus exposure and HLA in healthy donors. V was shortened by 7 bases and J by 0 bases, with 16 bases between the two germline ends. Germline V lookup: CDR1 SGHVS, CDR2 FNYEAQ. The CDR3 has 15 residues. Study-wide results and caveats: Most of the CMV-associated TCR beta chains (in a later analysis) appeared to be HLA-restricted. The authors excluded some V segments, including TRBV6-2 and TRBV6-3, as indistinguishable.

Primers: 60 Vbeta forward and 13 Jbeta reverse. The repertoire was sequenced with immunoSEQ multiplex PCR; TCRdb's copy has only in-frame clones and lacks some. The sample holds about 200,000 clones, approximately 80% seen once. As for this clone: Antigen: not known.

The chain employs TRBV7-6 and TRBJ2-7; D is perhaps TRBD2 (6 bases). The specimen sequenced was PBMCs. The source is a man aged 30 to 45 in good health and CMV-seronegative. CDR3 DNA sequence: TGTGCCAGCACCGTGACGCCGACTAGCTCCTACGAGCAGTACTTC. It encodes CASTVTPTSSYEQYF.